Sequencing of this TCR beta chain was carried out in a study of vaccination and CD4 T cells after COVID-19 (dated by TCRdb to the early 2020s). Broadly, across the study: Convalescent patients had a positive SARS-CoV-2 result on nasal swab PCR, and of these patients, under ten had mild disease and one had severe disease. The convalescent cohort included six males and four females, with two Hispanic individuals, seven Caucasians, two Asians and one multiracial person. In control cultures, a CEFX viral epitope pool was used as positive control, an HIV-1 Nef peptide pool was used as negative control, or no peptide was added. For stimulating the cultures, overlapping spike peptide pools were used, derived from SARS-CoV-2 as well as from the common cold coronaviruses HCoV-NL63, HCoV-OC43 and HCoV-229E. Participants received two doses of either the Pfizer-BioNTech BNT162b2 vaccine (n=8) or the Moderna mRNA-1273 vaccine (n=2). Post-COVID blood samples from convalescent patients were collected a median of roughly 100 days after diagnosis, with a range of roughly 30 to 170 days. Post-vaccine blood samples were taken a median of roughly 72 days after the second vaccine dose, with a range of about 12 to 250 days. In around 9 COVID-19 convalescent patients and a few infection-naive healthy vaccine recipients, researchers compared the spike-specific CD4+ TCR repertoire from before mRNA vaccination with the repertoire from after.

On this clonotype itself: The antigen it recognizes is unknown. No base quality information exists; no much larger clone differs at one position.

Including cysteine and phenylalanine, the CDR3 has 14 amino acids. Solely the CDR3 DNA is kept, with 42 bases framed from the first base. Based on the germline V gene, the CDR1 and CDR2 sequences are SQVTM and ANQGSEA. V drops 6 bases and J drops 4 bases, leaving 13 bases in between. Libraries came from PCR. At the Johns Hopkins FTIC core, DNA from the cultured CD4+ T cells underwent TCR sequencing with the Oncomine TCR Beta short-read assay. The QIAamp micro DNA kit was used to extract genomic DNA from the cultured CD4+ T cells. The Oncomine TCR Beta libraries from cultured CD4+ T cells were pooled using unique dual indexes and then sequenced on an Illumina iSeq 100. The paper's data handling went like this. Non-productive sequences were removed, and CDR3s not starting with C, not ending with F or W, or shorter than 7 amino acids were discarded. The MANAFEST web application identified antigen-specific clonotypes by comparing peptide-stimulated wells against reference wells and other culture wells. An FDR below 0.05, an odds ratio above 5, and a productive frequency above 0.1% in at least two of three replicate wells were required for clones to be considered positive. Cross-reactive clonotypes were defined as significantly expanded in both SARS-CoV-2 spike wells and at least one common cold coronavirus spike condition. Similarity between CDR3 sequences was evaluated in R version 3.6.1 using Levenshtein distances (stringdist) and unrooted phylogenetic trees (ape). The public reads were run again by TCRdb, first through fastp at Q25 and then through MiXCR, and only productive beta chains were kept. Rows matching on CDR3 protein sequence are summarized as one entry with the most common DNA and genes. The V and J calls come from TCRdb's annotation, not from the publication. The sample contains some 20,000 distinct CDR3 sequences, roughly 40% of them found a single time. Of the sample, approximately 25% falls within the top ten clones.

The label giving this sample's treatment or condition can be read as: approximately 9-day PBMC culture with coronavirus spike peptide pools or control peptides (ViraFEST assay). The ViraFEST assay was used in the study, in which antigen-specific T cells were expanded with peptide pools and expanded clonotypes were subsequently identified by TCR sequencing. The convalescent patients' positive SARS-CoV-2 PCR tests were from March to December 2020, which was before the Alpha, Beta and Delta variants emerged in the United States. Over 1.5 million PBMCs per well were cultured in IMDM with roughly 5% human AB serum and 8.5 to 10 IU/ml IL-2, plus 10 ug/ml peptide pools. On days 3 and 7, half of the culture medium was replaced with fresh IL-2-containing medium. CD4+ T cells were isolated after roughly 10 days of culture through negative selection using the EasySep CD4+ T cell isolation kit. Ficoll-Paque Plus gradient centrifugation was used to isolate PBMCs from whole blood, and the isolated PBMCs were then either used fresh or cryopreserved at -140C. Each culture condition was generally run in triplicate wells.

Points the paper makes about the study in general: The median number of SARS-CoV-2-reactive clonotypes rose from under 25 after infection to some 40 after vaccination, but the change was not significant. The study included relatively few convalescent patients and did not analyze early timepoints after natural infection. In convalescent patients, a median about 86% of post-vaccine SARS-CoV-2-reactive clones were detected only after vaccination, suggesting vaccine-specific priming. Of the vaccine-specific clones found in convalescent patients, nearly all (304 of 307) were mono-reactive for SARS-CoV-2 spike instead of being cross-reactive with common cold coronaviruses.

This TCR was sampled from a human donor who had recovered from COVID-19. The rearranged segments are TRBV29-1 and TRBJ2-6; the D assignment is uncertain and may be TRBD1 or TRBD2, with 5 bases supporting each. Specimen: CD4+ T cells from blood, cultured in vitro, collected before SARS-CoV-2 vaccination. At the DNA level, the sequence is TGCAGCGTCGACGCAGGGACGGGGGCCAACGTCCTGACTTTC. Its product reads: CSVDAGTGANVLTF.